A selection of T cell receptor beta chains follows, all from one sample in a study of T-cell reconstitution after alpha-beta-depleted transplantation in children. TCRdb called the PCR reads again in MiXCR, with one record for every CDR3 protein. The repertoire has about 74,000 distinct CDR3 sequences, around 14% of them found once; the top ten carry about 30%. The source was PBMCs, mostly from graft donor cells, collected 180 days after TCRalphabeta/CD19-depleted stem cell transplant. Source of these receptors: a male patient aged 2-15 years who had a stem cell transplant for acute lymphoblastic leukemia, so the T cells may come from the graft donor. CDR3s include the opening cysteine and the closing phenylalanine or tryptophan. D genes are given only for firm matches. Clone size is given for some rows only: seen once, a few or many times, or a class if the clone is expanded.

few	TRBV27	NA	TRBJ1-1	CASSFKGKDTEAFF	TGTGCCAGCAGTTTTAAGGGGAAGGACACTGAAGCTTTCTTT
few	TRBV10-3	NA	TRBJ2-3	CAISARGEDTQYF	TGTGCCATCAGTGCCCGGGGAGAAGATACGCAGTATTTT
NA	TRBV5-1	TRBD2	TRBJ2-3	CASSLGLAGGSVFTDTQYF	TGCGCCAGCAGCTTGGGGCTAGCGGGAGGATCCGTCTTCACAGATACGCAGTATTTT
few	TRBV29-1	NA	TRBJ2-1	CSVEDPLSPGYNEQFF	TGCAGCGTTGAAGATCCCCTTTCTCCGGGGTACAATGAGCAGTTCTTC
few	TRBV20-1	NA	TRBJ1-2	CSASKQKGYGYTF	TGCAGTGCTAGTAAACAGAAAGGCTATGGCTACACCTTC
few	TRBV7-7	TRBD1	TRBJ2-5	CASSWGQGAGETQYF	TGTGCCAGCAGCTGGGGACAGGGGGCAGGAGAGACCCAGTACTTC
few	TRBV5-6	TRBD1	TRBJ1-2	CASSLRDRAYTF	TGTGCCAGCAGCTTGCGGGACAGGGCGTACACCTTC
NA	TRBV7-6	NA	TRBJ1-1	CASSLRPTGSTEAFF	TGTGCCAGCAGCTTAAGGCCAACAGGGAGTACTGAAGCTTTCTTT
NA	TRBV7-2	TRBD2	TRBJ2-3	CASSLARTSGRIDTQYF	TGTGCCAGCAGCTTAGCGCGGACTAGCGGGAGGATAGATACGCAGTATTTT
few	TRBV20-1	NA	TRBJ2-2	CSARGDTGELFF	TGCAGTGCTAGAGGAGACACCGGGGAGCTGTTTTTT
NA	TRBV5-1	TRBD1	TRBJ2-3	CASSIGQGDTQYF	TGCGCCAGCAGCATCGGACAGGGAGATACGCAGTATTTT
NA	TRBV9	NA	TRBJ2-7	CAGTKGWGSEQYF	TGTGCCGGCACCAAAGGTTGGGGAAGCGAGCAGTACTTC
NA	TRBV12-3/TRBV12-4	NA	TRBJ1-2	CASSSREDRYFYGYTF	TGTGCCAGCAGTTCTAGGGAGGACAGATACTTCTATGGCTACACCTTC
NA	TRBV4-2	NA	TRBJ2-3	CASSQVGGDTQYF	TGTGCCAGCAGCCAAGTGGGGGGAGATACGCAGTATTTT
few	TRBV20-1	TRBD1	TRBJ2-5	CSARNRGRGETQYF	TGCAGTGCTAGAAACAGGGGGCGCGGGGAGACCCAGTACTTC
few	TRBV5-1	NA	TRBJ1-3	CASAFRGARNTIYF	TGCGCCAGCGCATTTAGGGGGGCGAGAAACACCATATATTTT
few	TRBV4-3	NA	TRBJ1-2	CASSQETVNYGYTF	TGCGCCAGCAGCCAGGAGACAGTCAACTATGGCTACACCTTC
few	TRBV9	TRBD1	TRBJ2-7	CASSVATGGLIYEQYF	TGTGCCAGCAGCGTAGCAACAGGGGGCCTCATCTACGAGCAGTACTTC
many	TRBV5-1	NA	TRBJ2-2	CASSLVRANTGELFF	TGCGCCAGCAGCTTGGTACGGGCGAACACCGGGGAGCTGTTTTTT
few	TRBV12-3/TRBV12-4	TRBD1	TRBJ1-5	CASSPTDRVQPQHF	TGTGCCAGCAGTCCTACGGACAGGGTTCAGCCCCAGCATTTT
NA	TRBV20-1	TRBD1	TRBJ1-2	CSARVRSGGTVELANYGYTF	TGCAGTGCTAGAGTTCGTTCCGGTGGGACAGTCGAACTAGCTAACTATGGCTACACCTTC
NA	TRBV28	NA	TRBJ1-1	CASSSPWGYYENTEAFF	TGTGCCAGCAGTTCCCCTTGGGGGTATTACGAGAACACTGAAGCTTTCTTT
NA	TRBV29-1	TRBD2	TRBJ2-7	CSVVRGISYEQYF	TGCAGCGTTGTGCGGGGGATCTCCTACGAGCAGTACTTC
few	TRBV20-1	TRBD1	TRBJ2-5	CSAIRTGGSRETQYF	TGCAGTGCTATAAGGACAGGAGGATCTCGGGAGACCCAGTACTTC
NA	TRBV27	NA	TRBJ2-7	CASSLSRDGQGEQYF	TGTGCCAGCAGTTTATCGCGAGACGGGCAAGGGGAGCAGTACTTC
NA	TRBV27	NA	TRBJ2-1	CASRGYEQFF	TGTGCCTCCAGGGGCTATGAGCAGTTCTTC
few	TRBV20-1	NA	TRBJ2-5	CSARGKLASLETQYF	TGCAGTGCTAGAGGAAAGCTAGCGTCCTTAGAGACCCAGTACTTC
many	TRBV7-2	TRBD1	TRBJ2-1	CASSLAGQLRYNEQFF	TGTGCCAGCAGCTTAGCGGGACAGCTCAGATACAATGAGCAGTTCTTC
NA	TRBV19	NA	TRBJ2-7	CASSWSRDFSSYEQYF	TGTGCCAGTAGTTGGAGCCGGGACTTCAGCTCCTACGAGCAGTACTTC
many	TRBV7-7	NA	TRBJ1-2	CASSLAPRQGFYGYTF	TGTGCCAGCAGCTTAGCGCCGCGCCAGGGGTTCTATGGCTACACCTTC
few	TRBV7-8	TRBD2	TRBJ2-7	CASSLWTSKQGEQYF	TGTGCCAGCAGCTTATGGACTAGTAAGCAGGGCGAGCAGTACTTC
few	TRBV18	NA	TRBJ1-2	CASSPGRNYGYTF	TGTGCCAGCTCACCAGGTCGCAACTATGGCTACACCTTC
NA	TRBV15	TRBD1	TRBJ2-7	CATSRDNRDRGLQYF	TGTGCCACCAGCAGGGACAACCGGGACAGGGGGTTGCAGTACTTC
few	TRBV28	NA	TRBJ2-7	CASTPRRTGWGEQYF	TGTGCCAGCACCCCCAGGCGGACTGGTTGGGGCGAGCAGTACTTC
NA	TRBV5-1	NA	TRBJ1-1	CASSLTGLEAFF	TGCGCCAGCAGCTTAACGGGACTTGAAGCTTTCTTT
few	TRBV12-3/TRBV12-4	TRBD1	TRBJ1-1	CASRETGSEAFF	TGTGCCAGCAGAGAGACAGGGTCAGAAGCTTTCTTT
few	TRBV4-3	NA	TRBJ1-4	CASSHSRREKLFF	TGCGCCAGCAGCCACTCCCGGAGGGAAAAACTGTTTTTT
NA	TRBV6-1	NA	TRBJ1-6	CASSELGRGSPLHF	TGTGCCAGCAGTGAACTTGGCCGGGGTTCACCCCTCCACTTT
many	TRBV7-2	TRBD1	TRBJ2-4	CASSFLLGQGAPGVAKNIQYF	TGTGCCAGCAGCTTCCTACTGGGACAGGGGGCGCCGGGGGTTGCCAAAAACATTCAGTACTTC
NA	TRBV9	NA	TRBJ2-1	CASSGARTQEQFF	TGTGCCAGCAGCGGTGCCCGGACGCAGGAGCAGTTCTTC
few	TRBV7-8	NA	TRBJ2-5	CASSLRGVETQYF	TGTGCCAGCAGCTTAAGGGGAGTGGAGACCCAGTACTTC
once	TRBV27	NA	TRBJ2-2	CASSLSRRGVGELFF	TGTGCCAGCAGTTTATCTCGCAGGGGAGTCGGGGAGCTGTTTTTT
NA	TRBV5-6	NA	TRBJ1-2	CASSLVEYGYTF	TGTGCCAGCAGCTTGGTGGAATATGGCTACACCTTC
NA	TRBV20-1	NA	TRBJ2-7	CSAIAGRNEQYF	TGCAGTGCTATTGCAGGGAGAAACGAGCAGTACTTC
many	TRBV12-3/TRBV12-4	NA	TRBJ2-3	CASSLRGDTQYF	TGTGCCAGCAGTTTAAGGGGAGATACGCAGTATTTT
many	TRBV7-8	NA	TRBJ1-2	CASRPRDFFYGYTF	TGTGCCAGCAGACCTCGGGACTTTTTCTATGGCTACACCTTC
NA	TRBV5-6	TRBD2	TRBJ2-5	CASSLGLAGGRETQYF	TGTGCCAGCAGCTTGGGACTAGCGGGGGGGAGAGAGACCCAGTACTTC
NA	TRBV7-9	TRBD2	TRBJ2-3	CASSNTGGAADTQYF	TGTGCCAGCAGTAACACCGGGGGGGCCGCAGATACGCAGTATTTT
many	TRBV9	NA	TRBJ2-1	CASSVLEDEQFF	TGTGCCAGCAGCGTTTTAGAGGATGAGCAGTTCTTC
few	TRBV12-3/TRBV12-4	TRBD2	TRBJ2-5	CASSFWEGETQYF	TGTGCCAGCAGTTTCTGGGAGGGAGAGACCCAGTACTTC
few	TRBV10-3	NA	TRBJ1-4	CAISGKVGNGEKLFF	TGTGCCATCAGTGGCAAGGTGGGGAACGGTGAAAAACTGTTTTTT
many	TRBV5-1	NA	TRBJ1-6	CASSFATEGNSPLHF	TGCGCCAGCAGCTTTGCGACAGAAGGAAATTCACCCCTCCACTTT
few	TRBV19	TRBD1	TRBJ1-1	CAIGQGKNTEAFF	TGTGCCATCGGACAGGGAAAGAACACTGAAGCTTTCTTT
few	TRBV6-1	NA	TRBJ2-3	CASRDRPGLHTQYF	TGTGCCAGCAGAGACCGTCCGGGGCTACATACGCAGTATTTT
few	TRBV28	TRBD1	TRBJ1-4	CASSTPDRLNEKLFF	TGTGCCAGCAGTACCCCGGACAGGCTTAATGAAAAACTGTTTTTT